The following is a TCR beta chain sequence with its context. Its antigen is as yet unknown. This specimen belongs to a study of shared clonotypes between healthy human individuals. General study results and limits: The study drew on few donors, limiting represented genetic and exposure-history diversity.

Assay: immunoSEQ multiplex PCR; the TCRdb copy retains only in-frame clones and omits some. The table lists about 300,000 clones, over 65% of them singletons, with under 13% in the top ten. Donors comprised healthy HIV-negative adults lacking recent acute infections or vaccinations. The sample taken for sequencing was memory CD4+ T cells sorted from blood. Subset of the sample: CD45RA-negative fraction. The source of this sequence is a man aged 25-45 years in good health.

The DNA for the CDR3 is TGCGCCAGCAGCCGCCTAGCGGGAGGGCCGTACGAGCAGTACTTC. This translates into CASSRLAGGPYEQYF. This rearrangement joins TRBV4-1 to TRBJ2-7; 12 positions match TRBD2. V dropped 4 bases and J dropped 4; count of bases not matched to a gene: 5. The CDR3 is 15 residues long. The germline CDR1 and CDR2 sequences are MGHRA and YSYEKL.